This entry lists 32 T cell receptor beta chains sequenced from one sample in a study of CD8 T cells in ankylosing spondylitis. Whole-study results and caveats: Blood of patients with ankylosing spondylitis appeared to be characterized by a TCR beta motif of several highly homologous variants.

Antigens of these TCRs are unknown. TCRdb re-called the 5' RACE reads through MiXCR, storing one row per CDR3 protein. The sample lists around 770,000 distinct CDR3 sequences, 15% to 20% occurring once. Sequenced: blood, either unsorted or a sorted T cell fraction (not recorded which). The receptors derive from a male donor with ankylosing spondylitis.

The table lists this clonotype with a few counts. The gene calls are TRBV29-1 and TRBJ2-7, with D unresolved. The length of the CDR3 is 12 residues. In germline, CDR1 is SQVTM, CDR2 ANQGSEA. Trimming cost V 3 bases and J 0 bases, with 6 bases left between them. The CDR3: CSVDDGSYEQYF. As DNA, the CDR3 is TGCAGCGTTGACGACGGCTCCTACGAGCAGTACTTC.

The chain uses TRBV16 and TRBJ1-5; 7 bases map to TRBD1. The germline V gene encodes CDR1 KGHSY and CDR2 FQNENV. V trimming: 7 bases; J trimming: 2 bases; junction bases outside the gene matches: 5. This CDR3 is built from 14 residues. CDR3 in amino acids: CASTFDRGNQPQHF. In nucleotides, the CDR3 is TGTGCCAGCACCTTTGACAGGGGCAATCAGCCCCAGCATTTT.

This clonotype was seen a handful of times. V is TRBV4-2 and J is TRBJ2-1; 7 bases map to TRBD2. This CDR3 region has 14 residues. The V and J ends lost 8 bases and 6 bases, in that order; junction bases with no gene match: 10. Germline V lookup: CDR1 LGHNA, CDR2 YNFKEQ. CDR3 sequence: CASGPSGLGNEQFF. The CDR3 DNA reads as TGTGCCAGCGGGCCTAGCGGCCTCGGCAATGAGCAGTTCTTC.

The chain joins TRBV20-1 to TRBJ2-5; a possible D gene is TRBD2 (6 bases). The germline V gene has CDR1 DFQATT and CDR2 SNEGSKA (reference sequence). Deletions cut 3 bases from V and 4 bases from J, with 15 bases between. The CDR3 totals 14 residues. The CDR3 protein is CSARGGLRRETQYF. The CDR3 region has the DNA TGCAGTGCTAGGGGTGGACTAAGGCGAGAGACCCAGTACTTC.

The chain joins TRBV29-1 to TRBJ2-1; unclear D gene. V lost 3 bases, J lost 0 bases, and 12 bases lay in between. This CDR3 is 15 amino acids long. Germline CDR1 reads SQVTM; CDR2 reads ANQGSEA. This chain's CDR3 is CSVEVGGSSYNEQFF. The CDR3 nucleotides are TGCAGCGTTGAGGTCGGCGGAAGCTCCTACAATGAGCAGTTCTTC.

The chain has TRBV29-1 and TRBJ2-1; 8 nucleotides line up with TRBD2. The CDR3 is 13 residues long. The V gene end was trimmed by 6 bases and the J gene end by 4 bases; junction bases not matched to a gene: 5. Germline V lookup: CDR1 SQVTM, CDR2 ANQGSEA. CDR3 protein: CSVGGRTYNEQFF. The CDR3, as DNA: TGCAGCGTAGGCGGGAGGACTTACAATGAGCAGTTCTTC.

The J gene is TRBJ2-6, the V gene TRBV12-3 or TRBV12-4; D may be TRBD1 (5 bases). CDR3 length equals 15 residues. V was cut by 3 bases and J by 2 bases, with 8 bases left in between. The CDR3 reads CASSFRVPGANVLTF. As DNA, the CDR3 is TGTGCCAGCAGTTTCAGGGTACCTGGGGCCAACGTCCTGACTTTC.

This clonotype turned up a few times. The gene calls are TRBV3-1 and TRBJ2-3, with a tentative D call TRBD2 (6 bases). This CDR3 is built from 15 residues. Germline values: CDR1 LGHDT, CDR2 YNNKEL (reference sequence). The V and J ends lost 0 bases and 1 base respectively, with 8 bases between them. The CDR3: CASSQEWEGTDTQYF. The DNA for the CDR3 is TGTGCCAGCAGCCAAGAGTGGGAGGGCACAGATACGCAGTATTTT.

V is TRBV20-1 and J is TRBJ2-7, with 7 bases fitting TRBD2. The CDR3 has 18 residues. The V gene's germline CDR1 is DFQATT and CDR2 SNEGSKA (reference sequence). The ends lost 3 bases at V and 0 bases at J; junction bases unmatched: 17. CDR3: CSASFRASGKNPSYEQYF. CDR3 nucleotides: TGCAGTGCTAGTTTTAGGGCTAGCGGTAAGAATCCCTCCTACGAGCAGTACTTC.

The chain links TRBV27 to TRBJ2-1; the match to TRBD2 covers 11 bases. Germline CDR1 and CDR2: MNHEY and SMNVEV (reference sequence). The CDR3 length is 19 residues. V lost 5 bases, J lost 1 base, and 13 bases stayed unmatched. The CDR3 DNA is TGTGCCAGCAGTGGAATCTATAGCGGGAGGGCCTGGTCCTACAATGAGCAGTTCTTC. Amino acids: CASSGIYSGRAWSYNEQFF.

This chain joins TRBV18 and TRBJ2-5; 7 bases line up with TRBD1. CDR1 KGHSH and CDR2 LQKENI come from the germline V gene. With V trimmed by 0 bases and J by 4 bases, 2 bases remained unmatched. The CDR3 loop spans 14 amino acids. CDR3 protein: CASSPPSGGETQYF. In nucleotides, the CDR3 is TGTGCCAGCTCACCACCGTCAGGGGGAGAGACCCAGTACTTC.

This sequence joins TRBV9 and TRBJ2-3; the match to TRBD2 covers 11 bases. The CDR3 runs to 16 residues. The germline V gene encodes CDR1 SGDLS and CDR2 YYNGEE. With 3 bases clipped from V and 2 bases from J, the junction kept 5 bases outside the gene matches. CDR3 DNA sequence: TGTGCCAGCAGCGAGGGACTAGCGGATTACACAGATACGCAGTATTTT. This sequence encodes CASSEGLADYTDTQYF.

This clonotype was picked up a small number of times. The rearrangement joins TRBV28 to TRBJ2-7; the match to TRBD2 covers 8 bases. J gave up 0 bases and V 9 bases, and 10 bases lay outside the gene matches. Germline CDR1 is MDHEN and CDR2 is SYDVKM. CDR3 size: 15 residues. DNA for the CDR3: TGTGCCAGGAACGAGGGCGGGGGGCTCTCCTACGAGCAGTACTTC. As protein: CARNEGGGLSYEQYF.

This clonotype was detected a few times. The chain combines TRBV27 with TRBJ1-6, with 8 bases lining up with TRBD1. The V segment lost 6 bases and the J segment 6 bases; nucleotides outside the gene matches: 13. CDR1 MNHEY and CDR2 SMNVEV come from the germline V gene (reference sequence). The CDR3 contains 17 residues. In nucleotides, the CDR3 is TGTGCCAGCAGCGCGGCCTACCCCGGACAGGGTAATTCACCCCTCCACTTT. Amino acid sequence: CASSAAYPGQGNSPLHF.

J is TRBJ2-5 and V is TRBV3-1, with no clear D. CDR3 length equals 16 residues. V was pared by 0 bases and J by 1 base, with 12 bases between. Germline V gives CDR1 LGHDT, CDR2 YNNKEL (reference sequence). The CDR3: CASSQDWVQPQETQYF. The CDR3 nucleotides are TGTGCCAGCAGCCAAGACTGGGTTCAGCCCCAAGAGACCCAGTACTTC.

This clonotype has just a few counts. The chain couples TRBV4-2 to TRBJ1-2; 7 bases are shared with TRBD1. V was pared by 0 bases and J by 2 bases, with 3 bases of the junction left unmatched. The CDR3 spans 15 residues. Germline V CDR1 and CDR2: LGHNA, YNFKEQ. The CDR3 region has the DNA TGTGCCAGCAGCCAAGAAGGACAGGACAACTATGGCTACACCTTC. This gives the protein CASSQEGQDNYGYTF.

J is TRBJ2-6 and V is TRBV27, with D possibly matching TRBD1 (6 bases). Trimming shortened V by 6 bases and J by 1 base, and 16 bases separated the two germline ends. The CDR3 totals 17 residues. Per germline, CDR1 MNHEY and CDR2 SMNVEV (reference sequence). The chain's CDR3 is CASRPGTRRSGANVLTF. CDR3 DNA: TGTGCCAGCAGACCTGGGACACGGAGATCTGGGGCCAACGTCCTGACTTTC.

This clonotype was recorded a few times. V and J are TRBV7-3 and TRBJ2-3, with D perhaps TRBD2 (6 bases). This CDR3 contains 15 residues. Trimming took 4 bases from V and 3 from J, leaving 14 bases between them. CDR1 and CDR2 from the germline V gene are SGHTA and FQGTGA. The CDR3 DNA reads TGTGCCAGCAGCTCTGGGGCGGGAATAACAGATACGCAGTATTTT. It translates to CASSSGAGITDTQYF.

V and J are TRBV7-2 and TRBJ2-1; 7 bases align to TRBD2. The germline V gene encodes CDR1 SGHTA and CDR2 FQGNSA. V trimming: 2 bases; J trimming: 15 bases; junction bases outside the gene matches: 13. The CDR3 spans 14 residues. CDR3 residues: CASSLTGLTLVPFF. The CDR3 DNA is TGTGCCAGCAGCTTAACGGGACTAACCTTGGTGCCGTTCTTC.

This clonotype turned up a few times. This chain joins TRBV6-2 or TRBV6-3 and TRBJ2-1, with TRBD2 identical over 7 bases. Germline loops: CDR1 MNHEY, CDR2 SVGEGT. Losses at the gene ends were 0 bases for V and 0 bases for J; bases not matched to a gene: 8. The CDR3 spans 18 residues. CDR3 in DNA: TGTGCCAGCAGTTACTCGACGGGCGGGACTAACTCCTACAATGAGCAGTTCTTC. This codes for CASSYSTGGTNSYNEQFF.

This rearrangement joins TRBV24-1 to TRBJ2-1, with 16 nucleotides matching TRBD2. CDR1 and CDR2 from the germline V gene are KGHDR and SFDVKD. The CDR3 runs to 19 residues. V shed 6 bases, J shed 3 bases, and the junction held 10 bases outside the gene matches. CDR3 nucleotides: TGTGCCACCAGTCGGTCCGGGACTAGCGGGAGGGCGGGCTACAATGAGCAGTTCTTC. This codes for CATSRSGTSGRAGYNEQFF.

This clonotype was detected only a few times. The V and J genes are TRBV28 and TRBJ2-1, with D maybe TRBD2 (6 bases). The CDR3 has 15 amino acids. Trimming took 5 bases from V and 9 from J, leaving 20 bases between them. Germline V gene sequence: CDR1 MDHEN, CDR2 SYDVKM. The CDR3 here is CASSGASVDVAEQFF. CDR3 DNA: TGTGCCAGCAGTGGAGCTAGCGTCGACGTCGCTGAGCAGTTCTTC.

The chain uses TRBV5-1 and TRBJ2-1; D remains unclear. The CDR3 contains 15 residues. Trimming cost V 2 bases and J 6 bases, with 15 bases left between them. Germline values: CDR1 SGHRS, CDR2 YFSETQ. This CDR3 is CASSFLVGKGNEQFF. For the CDR3, the DNA is TGCGCCAGCAGCTTTTTAGTAGGGAAGGGCAATGAGCAGTTCTTC.

The chain recombines TRBV9 with TRBJ2-2; TRBD2 agrees at 15 bases. The length of the CDR3 is 18 residues. Losses at the gene ends were 5 bases for V and 8 bases for J; bases not matched to a gene: 13. Per germline, CDR1 SGDLS and CDR2 YYNGEE. The chain's CDR3 is CASSTNTGTSGGLGELFF. The CDR3 DNA is TGTGCCAGCAGTACCAACACCGGGACTAGCGGGGGGCTGGGGGAGCTGTTTTTT.

Ten or more counts support this clonotype. The CDR3 coding sequence is TGCAGTGCTAGTAATCAGGGGGCTACCTACAATGAGCAGTTCTTC. Translation gives CSASNQGATYNEQFF. The V call is TRBV20-1, the J call TRBJ2-1, with TRBD1 matching 8 bases. CDR1 is DFQATT and CDR2 is SNEGSKA in the germline V gene (reference sequence). The CDR3 has 15 residues. V lost 3 bases to trimming and J lost 2 bases; unmatched junction nucleotides: 6.

The chain links TRBV11-2 to TRBJ2-5, with D perhaps matching TRBD1 or TRBD2 (5 bases each). Trimming left V 6 bases short and J 5 bases short, with 13 bases between. The CDR3 length is 13 residues. From germline, CDR1 is SGHAT and CDR2 FQNNGV. The CDR3 nucleotides are TGTGCCAGCAGACGGGGCTTGACTGAGACCCAGTACTTC. This translates into CASRRGLTETQYF.

The rearrangement links TRBV28 to TRBJ1-2; no clear D. Germline CDR1 reads MDHEN; CDR2 reads SYDVKM. The V end was cut by 4 bases, the J end by 7 bases, with 10 bases between. The CDR3 runs 12 residues. Here the CDR3 DNA reads TGTGCCAGCAGTTCCCCTCGAGTTGGCTACACCTTC. The encoded protein is CASSSPRVGYTF.

V gene TRBV12-3 or TRBV12-4 combines with J gene TRBJ1-5; no definite D call. V was cut by 3 bases and J by 5 bases, with 11 bases left in between. The CDR3 sequence is 14 residues long. The DNA of the CDR3 is TGTGCCAGCAGTTTTGGTGGTTCCTATCAGCCCCAGCATTTT. Translated: CASSFGGSYQPQHF.

The chain carries TRBV7-2 and TRBJ2-1; D uncertain. The germline CDR1 and CDR2 sequences are SGHTA and FQGNSA. The CDR3 runs to 16 residues. Trimming took off 3 bases at V and 0 bases at J, with 12 bases between the two ends. In DNA, the CDR3 is TGTGCCAGCAGCTTGGCGGCCACAATCTCCTACAATGAGCAGTTCTTC. Its protein product is CASSLAATISYNEQFF.

The gene calls are TRBV12-3 or TRBV12-4 and TRBJ1-2, with 9 bases aligning to TRBD1. V shed 4 bases, J shed 7 bases, and the junction held 1 base outside the gene matches. The CDR3 spans 12 residues. Written as DNA, the CDR3 is TGTGCCAGCAGTTGGACAGGGGTTGGCTACACCTTC. Its protein is CASSWTGVGYTF.

This clonotype was detected only a few times. The chain links TRBV27 to TRBJ1-1, with D possibly being TRBD1 (5 bases). V lost 5 bases and J 4 bases, leaving 17 bases between the germline ends. Looked up from germline, CDR1 is MNHEY and CDR2 is SMNVEV (reference sequence). CDR3 length: 15 amino acids. CDR3 protein: CASSPSGAGFTEAFF. For the CDR3, the DNA is TGTGCCAGCAGTCCCTCCGGGGCAGGATTCACTGAAGCTTTCTTT.

The gene calls are TRBV5-1 and TRBJ2-7, with D tentatively TRBD2 (6 bases). From germline, CDR1 is SGHRS and CDR2 YFSETQ. The CDR3 extends over 15 amino acids. V lost 4 bases and J 0 bases, leaving 14 bases between the germline ends. The CDR3 reads CASSPAGLPSYEQYF. In DNA, the CDR3 is TGCGCCAGCAGCCCGGCGGGACTCCCCTCCTACGAGCAGTACTTC.